The rows below give T cell receptor beta chains drawn from one sample of a study of T cells after yellow fever vaccination. One entry per CDR3 protein results from TCRdb running MiXCR on the 5' RACE reads. The sample lists hundreds of thousands of distinct CDR3 sequences, less than 15% occurring once. Here the sequenced sample was PBMCs, taken on the day of the yellow fever booster vaccination. The receptors here all came from a man younger than 40 who received the YFV17D yellow fever vaccine. CDR3s include the opening cysteine and the closing phenylalanine or tryptophan. D genes are given only for firm matches. A clone size is listed for some rows: how often the clone was seen (once, few, many), or a class if it is expanded.

>TRBD2|NA|TRBJ2-1|TRBV7-9
CASSSQGGLANNELFF
TGTGCCAGCAGCTCCCAGGGGGGACTAGCTAACAATGAGCTGTTCTTC
>NA|NA|TRBJ2-1|TRBV7-8
CASSLVGEAYNEQFF
TGTGCCAGCAGCTTAGTCGGCGAAGCCTACAATGAGCAGTTCTTC
>NA|NA|TRBJ2-1|TRBV15
CATSRDVISGIYNEQFF
TGTGCCACCAGCAGAGACGTAATAAGCGGCATCTACAATGAGCAGTTCTTC
>NA|NA|TRBJ2-7|TRBV28
CASTPDGTYEQYF
TGTGCCAGCACGCCGGACGGAACCTACGAGCAGTACTTC
>NA|NA|TRBJ2-1|TRBV28
CASSKTAQKAQFF
TGTGCCAGCAGTAAGACAGCCCAGAAGGCGCAGTTCTTC
>NA|few|TRBJ2-5|TRBV28
CATTLGLVQETQYF
TGTGCCACCACCCTGGGCCTGGTCCAAGAGACCCAGTACTTC
>TRBD2|few|TRBJ2-7|TRBV3-1
CASSPRTSGGYEQYF
TGTGCCAGCAGCCCTCGGACTAGCGGAGGCTACGAGCAGTACTTC
>NA|NA|TRBJ2-6|TRBV6-5
CASSYLDPSGANVLTF
TGTGCCAGCAGTTACCTGGATCCCTCTGGGGCCAACGTCCTGACTTTC
>NA|NA|TRBJ2-6|TRBV27
CASSPESSAGANVLTF
TGTGCCAGCAGTCCCGAAAGTTCGGCAGGGGCCAACGTCCTGACTTTC
>TRBD2|few|TRBJ2-7|TRBV29-1
CSALLAGVSYEQYF
TGCAGCGCACTACTAGCGGGAGTATCCTACGAGCAGTACTTC
>NA|NA|TRBJ2-6|TRBV5-1
CASSLWGGLGANVLTF
TGCGCCAGCAGCTTGTGGGGGGGGCTTGGGGCCAACGTCCTGACTTTC
>TRBD2|few|TRBJ2-7|TRBV9
CASSAMGLAGGEQYF
TGTGCCAGCAGCGCGATGGGACTAGCGGGAGGCGAGCAGTACTTC
>TRBD1|few|TRBJ1-2|TRBV30
CAWTKWTGGGYTF
TGTGCCTGGACCAAATGGACAGGCGGTGGCTACACCTTC
>NA|NA|TRBJ2-1|TRBV20-1
CSAKYLNEQFF
TGCAGTGCTAAGTACCTGAATGAGCAGTTCTTC
>NA|NA|TRBJ1-5|TRBV27
CSSSFSPYSNQPQHF
TGTTCCAGCAGTTTCTCCCCTTATAGCAATCAGCCCCAGCATTTT
>TRBD2|many|TRBJ2-5|TRBV27
CASSLRGVRGETQYF
TGTGCCAGCAGTTTACGGGGGGTAAGGGGAGAGACCCAGTACTTC
>NA|few|TRBJ2-4|TRBV12-3/TRBV12-4
CASSPRGRSDIQYF
TGTGCCAGCAGTCCCCGGGGAAGGTCGGACATTCAGTACTTC
>NA|few|TRBJ1-2|TRBV30
CAWSLGPNYGYTF
TGTGCCTGGAGTCTCGGGCCAAACTATGGCTACACCTTC
>NA|few|TRBJ2-7|TRBV7-2
CASSLRGRARSYEQYF
TGTGCCAGCAGTCTCAGGGGGAGGGCCAGATCCTACGAGCAGTACTTC
>NA|NA|TRBJ2-7|TRBV30
CAWSIIRQAYEQYF
TGTGCCTGGAGTATTATCCGGCAGGCCTACGAGCAGTACTTC
>NA|few|TRBJ2-7|TRBV30
CAWRGGAGKGFEQYF
TGTGCCTGGAGGGGTGGGGCGGGGAAGGGGTTCGAGCAGTACTTC
>NA|many|TRBJ1-5|TRBV9
CASSVGTGFGQPQHF
TGTGCCAGCAGCGTAGGAACAGGGTTTGGCCAGCCCCAGCATTTT
>NA|NA|TRBJ2-2|TRBV6-2/TRBV6-3
CASSYRRATGELFF
TGTGCCAGCAGTTACAGAAGGGCCACCGGGGAGCTGTTTTTT
>NA|NA|TRBJ2-1|TRBV29-1
CSHRVRYNEQFF
TGCAGCCACCGGGTTAGATACAATGAGCAGTTCTTC
>NA|NA|TRBJ2-1|TRBV20-1
CSALVIGAGAAQEQFF
TGCAGTGCTCTTGTGATCGGGGCAGGGGCAGCGCAGGAGCAGTTCTTC
>TRBD2|NA|TRBJ2-1|TRBV5-1
CASSLAPGTSGRYEQFF
TGCGCCAGCAGCTTGGCCCCCGGGACTAGCGGGAGGTATGAGCAGTTCTTC
>NA|NA|TRBJ1-4|TRBV12-3/TRBV12-4
CASSFRRATNEKLFF
TGTGCCAGCAGTTTTCGCAGGGCAACTAATGAAAAACTGTTTTTT
>NA|NA|TRBJ2-7|TRBV29-1
CSVTTAYEQYF
TGCAGCGTTACGACAGCCTACGAGCAGTACTTC
>NA|many|TRBJ2-4|TRBV20-1
CSASKIAKNIQYF
TGCAGTGCTAGTAAGATAGCCAAAAACATTCAGTACTTC
>NA|NA|TRBJ2-1|TRBV5-1
CSSTIWGASGYNEQFF
TGCTCCAGCACGATCTGGGGGGCTAGCGGCTACAATGAGCAGTTCTTC
>TRBD1|NA|TRBJ1-1|TRBV24-1
CATSDPRTGNTEAFF
TGTGCCACCAGTGATCCCCGGACAGGCAACACTGAAGCTTTCTTT